This is a list of T cell receptor beta chains from one sample in a study of blood T cell repertoires in COVID-19. Assay used: immunoSEQ multiplex PCR; TCRdb lists only in-frame clones, some missing. The sample consists of roughly 190,000 clones, roughly 86% of them appearing once. Source material: peripheral blood. The source is a man aged 70-80 years with acute or convalescent COVID-19. The conserved cysteine and the conserved F or W are not part of the CDR3 here. Each record gives: J gene, V gene, CDR3 protein.

J gene: TRBJ2-2; V gene: TRBV28; CDR3 protein: ASSLNRGGTGELF
J gene: TRBJ1-2; V gene: TRBV14; CDR3 protein: ASSKRQGGMVYGYT
J gene: TRBJ1-1; V gene: TRBV7-9; CDR3 protein: ASSWQGATNTEAF
J gene: TRBJ1-6; V gene: TRBV5-1; CDR3 protein: ASSLLPDSHLH
J gene: TRBJ2-3; V gene: TRBV7-3; CDR3 protein: ASQQGSGTDTQY
J gene: TRBJ2-5; V gene: TRBV10-3; CDR3 protein: AISEASGIQETQY
J gene: TRBJ1-6; V gene: TRBV2; CDR3 protein: ASAKETDNSPLH
J gene: TRBJ1-3; V gene: TRBV9; CDR3 protein: ASSSWGGTGNTIY
J gene: TRBJ1-1; V gene: TRBV2; CDR3 protein: ASHWNTDTEAF
J gene: TRBJ2-5; V gene: TRBV13; CDR3 protein: ASNLGRVQETQY
J gene: TRBJ1-5; V gene: TRBV12-3/TRBV12-4; CDR3 protein: ASSPRETQPQH
J gene: TRBJ1-3; V gene: TRBV10-1; CDR3 protein: ARPRDRDPGNTIY
J gene: TRBJ2-7; V gene: TRBV10-3; CDR3 protein: ATSLIPGQGAPSSYEQY
J gene: TRBJ1-1; V gene: TRBV6-5; CDR3 protein: ASSYSPGGSTEAF
J gene: TRBJ2-6; V gene: TRBV5-1; CDR3 protein: ASTPGRGLFTGANVLT
J gene: TRBJ1-6; V gene: TRBV7-8; CDR3 protein: ASSPTGGNSPLH
J gene: TRBJ2-3; V gene: TRBV24-1; CDR3 protein: ATSDSPGREVTDTQY
J gene: TRBJ1-4; V gene: TRBV4-3; CDR3 protein: ASSQVRQTNEKLF
J gene: TRBJ2-1; V gene: TRBV9; CDR3 protein: ASSVAPSRGLEF
J gene: TRBJ1-2; V gene: TRBV24-1; CDR3 protein: ATSVKETGGYT
J gene: TRBJ1-2; V gene: TRBV6-6; CDR3 protein: ASSYSGQGAGGYT
J gene: TRBJ2-5; V gene: TRBV7-9; CDR3 protein: ASSTEPTGGETQY
J gene: TRBJ2-7; V gene: TRBV7-2; CDR3 protein: ASSLRGGDYEQY
J gene: TRBJ2-7; V gene: TRBV7-2; CDR3 protein: ASSLVSGQEFYEQY
J gene: TRBJ1-5; V gene: TRBV30; CDR3 protein: AWTPGGLVNQPQH
J gene: TRBJ2-7; V gene: TRBV23-1; CDR3 protein: ASSQSRDGSYEQY
J gene: TRBJ2-6; V gene: TRBV4-3; CDR3 protein: ASSPGQGAGGANVLT
J gene: TRBJ2-2; V gene: TRBV13; CDR3 protein: ASRETTGFGTGELF
J gene: TRBJ2-2; V gene: TRBV27; CDR3 protein: ASSLTGDSPGELF
J gene: TRBJ1-4; V gene: TRBV5-3; CDR3 protein: ARSLGSGEKLF
J gene: TRBJ2-7; V gene: TRBV24-1; CDR3 protein: ATSDFAGGSYEQY
J gene: TRBJ2-5; V gene: TRBV28; CDR3 protein: ASIGASGGGTQY
J gene: TRBJ1-3; V gene: TRBV6-5; CDR3 protein: ASSSNDRSGNTIY
J gene: TRBJ2-1; V gene: TRBV20-1; CDR3 protein: SAVAYNEQF
J gene: TRBJ1-2; V gene: TRBV7-8; CDR3 protein: ASSLGGGAGRGGYT
J gene: TRBJ2-1; V gene: TRBV19; CDR3 protein: ASSRTGGYDEQF
J gene: TRBJ2-2; V gene: TRBV10-2; CDR3 protein: ATEGTARVGELF
J gene: TRBJ1-5; V gene: TRBV24-1; CDR3 protein: ATSEAQGNNQPQH
J gene: TRBJ1-5; V gene: TRBV5-1; CDR3 protein: ASDSLYCNLPQH
J gene: TRBJ1-5; V gene: TRBV19; CDR3 protein: ASSMRSSNQPQH
J gene: TRBJ2-1; V gene: TRBV28; CDR3 protein: ASSHLGGSSYNEQF
J gene: TRBJ1-4; V gene: TRBV18; CDR3 protein: ASSPGGDEKLF
J gene: TRBJ2-7; V gene: TRBV27; CDR3 protein: ASSLISSYEQY
J gene: TRBJ1-3; V gene: TRBV6-1; CDR3 protein: ASSEPGSGNTIY
J gene: TRBJ1-5; V gene: TRBV19; CDR3 protein: ASSMRRQGGQPQH
J gene: TRBJ1-1; V gene: TRBV20-1; CDR3 protein: HVREGTEAF
J gene: TRBJ1-5; V gene: TRBV16; CDR3 protein: ASSQPYRTVSNQPQH
J gene: TRBJ1-1; V gene: TRBV24-1; CDR3 protein: ATSDGTGGSVSEAF
J gene: TRBJ1-1; V gene: TRBV4-3; CDR3 protein: ASSQDWAGNTEAF
J gene: TRBJ2-5; V gene: TRBV5-4; CDR3 protein: ASSRGTSGGAGETQY
J gene: TRBJ2-7; V gene: TRBV27; CDR3 protein: ASSIYPTGLAAHEQY
J gene: TRBJ2-1; V gene: TRBV5-6; CDR3 protein: ASSSDLTSGNYNEQF